This note documents a single T cell receptor (beta chain) sequence. Its antigen is unknown. This sample was included in a study of naive and memory T cell subsets. Two oligonucleotides, mixed equimolar, formed the beta constant-region primer covering TRBC1 and TRBC2. The ligated cDNA underwent four PCR rounds using SP2 and nested alpha and beta constant-region primers. TCRdb reprocessed the UMI-ligation and nested PCR reads with MiXCR, giving one entry per CDR3 protein. The repertoire holds around 140,000 distinct CDR3 sequences, with under 25% as singletons. This CDR3 has 18 residues. The V and J ends lost 0 bases and 4 bases, in that order; junction bases with no gene match: 10. Looked up from germline, CDR1 is LGHNA and CDR2 is YNFKEQ. CD4+ T cell IFNgamma after overnight CMV lysate exposure gave donor CMV status. Study-wide results and caveats: TCR abundance followed a power law differing between naive and memory subsets. Naive repertoires, especially CD8, held a few larger clonotypes, possibly memory cells re-expressing CD45RA. Naive and memory repertoire findings lacked a ground truth for validation. Clonotypes here are unpaired alpha or beta chain sequences.

The J gene is TRBJ2-5, the V gene TRBV4-2; TRBD2 matches at 11 bases. The specimen was naive CD4+ T cells from blood. This sequence originates from a human donor in good health. The CDR3 DNA sequence: TGTGCCAGCAGCCAAGAGTCCCTAGCGGGAGGAAGAGTAGAGACCCAGTACTTC. Protein sequence: CASSQESLAGGRVETQYF.